The 28 T cell receptor beta chains in this list originate from one sample, sequenced in a study of blood T cell repertoires in COVID-19. Profiling relied on immunoSEQ multiplex PCR, and the TCRdb table lists in-frame clones only, not all of them. The sample comprises approximately 120,000 clones, 75% to 85% of which are singletons, and under 4.5% rests with the top ten. The sequencing input was peripheral blood. All receptors derive from a woman between 50 and 59 years old with acute or convalescent COVID-19.

This chain connects TRBV25-1 to TRBJ1-4, with TRBD1 identical over 7 bases. J was trimmed by 8 bases and V by 0 bases; bases with no gene match: 6. Germline CDR1 reads MGHDK; CDR2 reads SYGVNS. This CDR3 contains 15 residues. CDR3 region: CASSEYRQGGEKLFF. In DNA, the CDR3 is TGTGCCAGCAGTGAATATCGACAGGGTGGAGAAAAACTGTTTTTT.

This chain connects TRBV10-3 to TRBJ2-3; D is perhaps TRBD2 (5 bases). CDR3 length equals 16 residues. Germline V gene data show CDR1 as ENHRY and CDR2 as SYGVKD. Deletions cut 0 bases from V and 4 bases from J, with 14 bases between. The CDR3: CAISESGAVIPDTQYF. CDR3 nucleotides: TGTGCCATCAGTGAGTCGGGAGCGGTAATCCCAGATACGCAGTATTTT.

In regard to this clone: Additional DNA sequences in this sample encode the identical CDR3. The chain is built from TRBV29-1 and TRBJ1-1; D unresolved. Germline lookup yields CDR1 SQVTM and CDR2 ANQGSEA. The CDR3 consists of 10 residues. The V end was cut by 7 bases, the J end by 2 bases, with 5 bases between. In DNA, the CDR3 is TGCAGCGGTCTTAACACTGAAGCTTTCTTT. This gives the protein CSGLNTEAFF.

This clone was seen once. J is TRBJ2-7 and V is TRBV30; TRBD2 might be the D (5 bases). CDR1 and CDR2 from the germline V gene are GTSNPN and SVGIG (reference sequence). V was clipped by 3 bases and J by 1 base, with 10 bases between them. The CDR3 covers 13 residues. CDR3 protein: CAWSDRDSYEQYF. CDR3 nucleotide sequence: TGTGCCTGGAGCGACCGGGATTCCTACGAGCAGTACTTC.

This clone was detected a few times. Other DNA sequences within the sample encode an identical CDR3. The rearrangement joins TRBV18 to TRBJ2-1; 13 bases align to TRBD2. The CDR3 has 16 amino acids. Per germline, CDR1 KGHSH and CDR2 LQKENI. V shed 3 bases, J shed 2 bases, and the junction held 1 base outside the gene matches. CDR3 residues: CASSPGTSGTYNEQFF. CDR3 nucleotides: TGTGCCAGCTCACCCGGGACTAGCGGGACCTACAATGAGCAGTTCTTC.

The V gene is TRBV10-1, the J gene TRBJ1-1; 7 positions match TRBD1. Looked up from germline, CDR1 is WNHNN and CDR2 is SYGVQD (reference sequence). Trimming took 3 bases from V and 5 from J; bases not matched to a gene: 3. The CDR3 runs to 13 residues. The chain's CDR3 is CASSDYRGTEAFF. The CDR3 DNA reads as TGCGCCAGCAGTGACTACAGGGGTACTGAAGCTTTCTTT.

This clone was recorded once. The rearrangement links TRBV7-9 to TRBJ1-5; tentative D call: TRBD1 (5 bases). The germline gives CDR1 SEHNR, CDR2 FQNEAQ (reference sequence). This CDR3 comprises 16 residues. Trimming stripped 1 base from V and 6 bases from J, with 16 bases between. As DNA, the CDR3 is TGTGCCAGCAGCTTAGGCGGGGGGTATGTAGGTCAGCCCCAGCATTTT. Protein product: CASSLGGGYVGQPQHF.

The CDR3 reads CASSPQSGRGGDQPQHF. CDR3 nucleotide sequence: TGTGCCAGCAGCCCGCAGTCAGGGCGGGGAGGTGATCAGCCCCAGCATTTT. The J gene is TRBJ1-5, the V gene TRBV7-9; D may be TRBD1 (5 bases). The CDR3 sequence is 17 residues long. Between the trimmed V and J ends, which lost 5 bases and 5 bases, there was a span of 22 bases. Germline lookup yields CDR1 SEHNR and CDR2 FQNEAQ (reference sequence).

The chain combines TRBV30 with TRBJ2-2; 9 bases match TRBD1. Trimming cost V 2 bases and J 3 bases; bases outside gene matches: 7. The CDR3 runs 16 residues. Germline loops: CDR1 GTSNPN, CDR2 SVGIG (reference sequence). The CDR3 sequence is CAWSHFRDRDTGELFF. Here the CDR3 DNA reads TGTGCCTGGAGTCATTTCCGGGACAGGGACACCGGGGAGCTGTTTTTT.

The chain recombines TRBV10-3 with TRBJ2-3, with a weak D call TRBD1 (5 bases). V lost 6 bases, J lost 4 bases, and 8 bases lay in between. CDR1 ENHRY and CDR2 SYGVKD come from the germline V gene. The CDR3 extends over 12 amino acids. The CDR3 sequence is CAISRVADTQYF. Here the CDR3 DNA reads TGTGCCATCAGCAGGGTAGCAGATACGCAGTATTTT.

The chain has TRBV28 and TRBJ2-2, with 8 bases identical to TRBD2. CDR1 is MDHEN and CDR2 is SYDVKM in the germline V gene. Trimming removed 4 bases from V and 5 bases from J; junction bases left unmatched: 6. The CDR3 loop spans 15 amino acids. CDR3 coding DNA: TGTGCCAGCAGTTCCGGGAGGGCCCGGACCGGGGAGCTGTTTTTT. It yields the protein CASSSGRARTGELFF.

In its sample, this clone was seen once. The V and J genes are TRBV5-1 and TRBJ2-7; D might be TRBD2 (5 bases). Germline loops: CDR1 SGHRS, CDR2 YFSETQ. The CDR3 extends over 14 amino acids. The ends were cut back, 4 bases at V and 2 bases at J, with 13 bases in the middle. The CDR3 is CASSTEGLTYEQYF. In DNA, the CDR3 is TGCGCCAGCAGCACCGAGGGCTTGACCTACGAGCAGTACTTC.

This clone was observed a handful of times. CDR3 in DNA: TGCATGCAACAGGGGAACACTGAAGCTTTCTTT. This encodes CMQQGNTEAFF. The chain joins TRBV20-1 to TRBJ1-1; D perhaps matches TRBD1 (6 bases). This CDR3 spans 11 amino acids. Germline assignment: CDR1 DFQATT and CDR2 SNEGSKA (reference sequence).

The V gene is TRBV14, the J gene TRBJ1-2; a possible D gene is TRBD1 (6 bases). CDR3 size: 15 residues. Per germline, CDR1 SGHDN and CDR2 FVKESK. V was clipped by 1 base and J by 6 bases, with 15 bases between them. The DNA for the CDR3 is TGTGCCAGCAGCCAAGGACTACAGGGTTACAATGGCTACACCTTC. Amino acid sequence: CASSQGLQGYNGYTF. The complete variable domain, with remaining parts taken from reference TRBV14 and TRBJ1-2, reads EAGVTQFPSHSVIEKGQTVTLRCDPISGHDNLYWYRRVMGKEIKFLLHFVKESKQDESGMPNNRFLAERTGGTYSTLKVQPAELEDSGVYFCASSQGLQGYNGYTFGSGTRLTVV.

This clone was observed a few times. V usage is TRBV25-1 and J usage is TRBJ2-3; 11 bases map to TRBD2. J lost 0 bases, V lost 3 bases, and 5 bases had no gene match. Germline loops: CDR1 MGHDK, CDR2 SYGVNS. The CDR3 is 17 residues long. The CDR3 sequence: CASSDQTSGISTDTQYF. Written as DNA, the CDR3 is TGTGCCAGCAGTGACCAGACTAGCGGGATTAGCACAGATACGCAGTATTTT.

A remark on this clone: The identical CDR3 is also encoded by other nucleotide sequences in the sample. This sequence joins TRBV6-5 and TRBJ1-2, with a possible D match to TRBD1 (6 bases). There are 14 residues in the CDR3. Germline lookup yields CDR1 MNHEY and CDR2 SVGAGI. Between the trimmed V and J ends, which lost 7 bases and 0 bases, there was a span of 12 bases. For the CDR3, the DNA is TGTGCCAGCAAGACAGGAGTTACTAACTATGGCTACACCTTC. Translated, it gives CASKTGVTNYGYTF.

CDR3 sequence (DNA): TGTGCCAGCAGCCAGTGGGCAGGGAGGCAGTCATACAATGAGCAGTTCTTC. Amino acid sequence: CASSQWAGRQSYNEQFF. The chain uses TRBV3-1 (or the pseudogene TRBV3-2) and TRBJ2-1, with D possibly being TRBD2 (6 bases). The CDR3 is 17 amino acids. Germline values: CDR1 LGHDT, CDR2 YNNKEL (reference sequence). Deletions cut 3 bases from V and 4 bases from J, with 19 bases between.

This clone was seen only a few times. An end of the junction differs from the germline gene, which may be a read error. This chain uses TRBV12-3 or TRBV12-4 with TRBJ2-7; no clear D gene. The CDR3 spans 12 residues. The CDR3 sequence: CASTLESYEQYF. CDR3 coding DNA: TGTGCCAGCACTTTAGAGAGCTACGAGCAGTACTTC.

CDR3 amino acids: CASSRQGATNEKLFF. The CDR3 DNA is TGTGCCAGCAGCAGGCAGGGGGCGACTAATGAAAAACTGTTTTTT. This chain connects TRBV5-5 to TRBJ1-4; TRBD1 matches at 8 bases. V shed 4 bases and J 2 bases; nucleotides not matched to a gene: 4. The V gene's germline CDR1 is SGHKS and CDR2 YYEKEE (reference sequence). This CDR3 has 15 amino acids. Filled out from reference TRBV5-5 and TRBJ1-4, the complete variable domain reads DAGVTQSPTHLIKTRGQQVTLRCSPISGHKSVSWYQQVLGQGPQFIFQYYEKEERGRGNFPDRFSARQFPNYSSELNVNALLLGDSALYLCASSRQGATNEKLFFGSGTQLSVL.

The rearrangement joins TRBV12-5 to TRBJ2-5, with D tentatively TRBD1 (5 bases). Germline V gene data show CDR1 as LGHNT and CDR2 as FRNRAP. The CDR3 length is 14 residues. Between the trimmed V and J ends, which lost 7 bases and 2 bases, there was a span of 14 bases. The CDR3 sequence: CASAPSGRQETQYF. DNA of the CDR3: TGTGCTAGTGCCCCCTCAGGGCGGCAAGAGACCCAGTACTTC.

The chain couples TRBV3-1 (or the pseudogene TRBV3-2) to TRBJ2-3; D is perhaps TRBD2 (6 bases). This CDR3 spans 16 amino acids. CDR1 is LGHDT and CDR2 is YNNKEL in the germline V gene (reference sequence). V was shortened by 0 bases and J by 4 bases, with 14 bases between the two germline ends. The CDR3 coding sequence is TGTGCCAGCAGCCAAGATCTGGGACTTACCTCAGATACGCAGTATTTT. It translates to CASSQDLGLTSDTQYF.

V is TRBV6-5 and J is TRBJ2-3; tentatively, D is TRBD2 (5 bases). The CDR3 totals 14 residues. Germline V gives CDR1 MNHEY, CDR2 SVGAGI. Trimming took 5 bases from V and 2 from J, leaving 11 bases between them. The CDR3, as DNA: TGTGCCAGCAGTCGGGGAACACTCACAGATACGCAGTATTTT. Protein product: CASSRGTLTDTQYF.

The rearrangement links TRBV19 to TRBJ1-1; weak D call: TRBD1 (6 bases). The CDR3 loop spans 14 amino acids. V gave up 2 bases and J gave up 1 base, with 8 bases separating them. Germline V lookup: CDR1 LNHDA, CDR2 SQIVND (reference sequence). The CDR3 sequence: CASSIWTANTEAFF. CDR3 bases: TGTGCCAGTAGTATATGGACAGCGAACACTGAAGCTTTCTTT.

The genes are TRBV23-1 and TRBJ2-5; no firm D call. TRBV23-1 belongs to the ORF category, with a function that is uncertain. Trimming removed 7 bases from V and 2 bases from J, with 17 bases in between. The CDR3 runs to 15 residues. The CDR3 DNA reads TGCGCCAGCACGTTCTCTTTCGGCAGGCAAGAGACCCAGTACTTC. Amino acids: CASTFSFGRQETQYF.

This clone was counted a single time. The chain uses TRBV19 and TRBJ1-5; 7 bases align to TRBD1. This CDR3 region has 14 residues. Trimming cost V 7 bases and J 0 bases; bases outside gene matches: 3. Germline CDR1 LNHDA, CDR2 SQIVND (reference sequence). The DNA of the CDR3 is TGTGCCAGTAAGGACAGGTCTAGCAATCAGCCCCAGCATTTT. Its protein product is CASKDRSSNQPQHF.

J is TRBJ2-1 and V is TRBV7-2, with TRBD1 identical over 8 bases. The V gene's germline CDR1 is SGHTA and CDR2 FQGNSA. The CDR3 covers 15 residues. The V gene end was trimmed by 5 bases and the J gene end by 4 bases; junction bases not matched to a gene: 7. The CDR3 protein is CASSLDRGEYNEQFF. The CDR3 DNA is TGTGCCAGCAGCCTAGACAGGGGAGAATACAATGAGCAGTTCTTC. Based on the CDR3 plus reference TRBV7-2 and TRBJ2-1, the full variable domain is GAGVSQSPSNKVTEKGKDVELRCDPISGHTALYWYRQSLGQGLEFLIYFQGNSAPDKSGLPSDRFSAERTGGSVSTLTIQRTQQEDSAVYLCASSLDRGEYNEQFFGPGTRLTVL.

The chain combines TRBV7-3 with TRBJ2-1, with 14 bases aligning to TRBD2. The CDR3 is made up of 15 amino acids. Germline V CDR1 and CDR2: SGHTA, FQGTGA. The V and J ends lost 6 bases and 5 bases, in that order; junction bases with no gene match: 3. Here the CDR3 DNA reads TGTGCCAGCAGTCCGACTAGCGGGGGGGACAATGAGCAGTTCTTC. Its protein product is CASSPTSGGDNEQFF.

The chain combines TRBV2 with TRBJ1-1, with D uncertain. Germline assignment: CDR1 SNHLY and CDR2 FYNNEI. Trimming removed 5 bases from V and 10 bases from J, with 11 bases in between. CDR3 length: 11 residues. This CDR3 reads CASSFVESAFF. The CDR3 bases are TGTGCCAGCAGTTTCGTAGAGTCAGCTTTCTTT.